A selection of T cell receptor beta chains follows, all from one sample in a study of T cells in localized non-small cell lung cancer. Generated by immunoSEQ multiplex PCR, the TCRdb table keeps only in-frame clones and is missing some. The sample holds around 83,000 clones, roughly 90% seen once. Specimen: peripheral blood, collected before any cancer treatment. The receptor set was obtained from a man aged 35 to 70 with stage I squamous cell lung carcinoma. The CDR3 runs from the conserved cysteine through the conserved F or W. The D gene is left open where the match is weak. Only part of the rows carry a size: once, few, many, or a class if the clone is expanded.

CASSYSGQSPVKGYTF,TGTGCCAGCAGTTACTCGGGACAGTCTCCCGTAAAAGGCTACACCTTC,16,TRBJ1-2,once,TRBV6-5,TRBD1
CASRSGLNEKLFF,TGTGCCAGTAGATCAGGACTTAATGAAAAACTGTTTTTT,13,TRBJ1-4,.,TRBV19,.
CASSATGTGRYTEAFF,TGTGCCAGCTCAGCGACCGGGACAGGGCGTTACACTGAAGCTTTCTTT,16,TRBJ1-1,.,TRBV18,TRBD1
CASSSPGPGGEQFF,TGTGCCAGCAGCTCACCGGGCCCCGGGGGGGAGCAGTTCTTC,14,TRBJ2-1,once,TRBV7-3,TRBD2
CASSVAGKGDTQYF,TGTGCCAGCAGCGTAGCCGGTAAAGGGGATACGCAGTATTTT,14,TRBJ2-3,.,TRBV9,.
CASRVPGDVRYGYTF,TGTGCCAGCAGGGTCCCAGGGGATGTTAGATATGGCTACACCTTC,15,TRBJ1-2,.,TRBV28,.
CASSPYPGETQYF,TGTGCCAGCAGTCCTTATCCAGGGGAGACCCAGTACTTC,13,TRBJ2-5,.,TRBV6-1,.
CASMGTANTEAFF,TGTGCCAGCATGGGGACAGCGAACACTGAAGCTTTCTTT,13,TRBJ1-1,.,TRBV7-9,TRBD1
CASSPGGVQGEKLFF,TGTGCCAGCAGCCCCGGAGGGGTTCAGGGTGAAAAACTGTTTTTT,15,TRBJ1-4,.,TRBV9,.
CASSLPRGENYGYTF,TGCGCCAGCAGCTTGCCCCGGGGGGAAAACTATGGCTACACCTTC,15,TRBJ1-2,.,TRBV5-1,.
CASSTILRGYGYTF,TGTGCCAGCAGTACCATCCTCCGTGGCTATGGCTACACCTTC,14,TRBJ1-2,.,TRBV2,.
CASSLGTGSYQPQHF,TGTGCCAGCAGCTTAGGGACAGGGTCGTACCAGCCCCAGCATTTT,15,TRBJ1-5,once,TRBV7-9,TRBD1
CASSNGGRVTGELFF,TGTGCCAGCAGTAACGGGGGGCGCGTCACCGGGGAGCTGTTTTTT,15,TRBJ2-2,.,TRBV6-5,.
CASSLRGGNTEAFF,TGTGCCAGCAGCTTGAGGGGCGGGAACACTGAAGCTTTCTTT,14,TRBJ1-1,.,TRBV5-4,.
CASSSAGGRTDTQYF,TGTGCCAGCAGCTCAGCGGGGGGACGCACAGATACGCAGTATTTT,15,TRBJ2-3,.,TRBV7-3,TRBD2
CASSLRGGSYNEQFF,TGTGCCAGCAGCTTACGGGGGGGCTCCTACAATGAGCAGTTCTTC,15,TRBJ2-1,.,TRBV5-4,TRBD2
CASSLGRLNYEQYF,TGTGCCAGCAGCTTGGGAAGGCTTAACTACGAGCAGTACTTC,14,TRBJ2-7,.,TRBV5-5,.
CAFRGREKTEAFF,TGTGCCTTTAGGGGCAGGGAAAAGACTGAAGCTTTCTTT,13,TRBJ1-1,.,TRBV30,.
CACHARGPSAGYTF,TGTGCCTGTCACGCCCGGGGCCCCTCTGCTGGCTACACCTTC,14,TRBJ1-2,once,TRBV6-6,.
CASSELAGEETQYF,TGTGCCAGCAGTGAACTAGCGGGGGAAGAGACCCAGTACTTC,14,TRBJ2-5,.,TRBV2,TRBD2
CASSKTGVDEQYF,TGTGCCAGCAGTAAGACAGGGGTCGACGAGCAGTACTTC,13,TRBJ2-7,.,TRBV6-6,TRBD1
CASSLTGGWQYF,TGTGCCAGCAGTCTTACCGGGGGGTGGCAGTACTTC,12,TRBJ2-7,.,TRBV5-6,TRBD2
CASTPGRGAYEQYF,TGTGCCAGCACCCCCGGCAGGGGCGCCTACGAGCAGTACTTC,14,TRBJ2-7,.,TRBV28,.
CASSSPSIGGSEQYF,TGTGCCAGCAGTTCACCCTCCATCGGGGGTTCCGAGCAGTACTTC,15,TRBJ2-7,.,TRBV28,.
CASSGGVTEAFF,TGTGCCAGCAGTGGGGGAGTCACTGAAGCTTTCTTT,12,TRBJ1-1,once,TRBV2,.
CASSEGNRGGSGEKLFF,TGTGCCAGCAGTGAAGGGAACAGGGGAGGGTCCGGTGAAAAACTGTTTTTT,17,TRBJ1-4,once,TRBV6-1,TRBD1
CASSLEGGPYGYTF,TGTGCCAGCAGTTTAGAGGGCGGGCCCTATGGCTACACCTTC,14,TRBJ1-2,.,TRBV28,.
CSAIPYTEAFF,TGCAGTGCTATCCCTTACACTGAAGCTTTCTTT,11,TRBJ1-1,.,TRBV20-1,.
CASSQGMRVSGANVLTF,TGCGCCAGCAGCCAAGGGATGCGGGTCTCTGGGGCCAACGTCCTGACTTTC,17,TRBJ2-6,.,TRBV4-1,.
CASSPGLAGTRSYNEQFF,TGTGCCAGCAGCCCGGGACTAGCGGGGACCCGGTCCTACAATGAGCAGTTCTTC,18,TRBJ2-1,.,TRBV7-8,TRBD2
CASSWSRQETQYF,TGTGCCAGCAGTTGGAGCCGTCAAGAGACCCAGTACTTC,13,TRBJ2-5,.,TRBV6-5,.
CASRPPGGLGNTIYF,TGTGCCAGCAGACCCCCAGGGGGACTGGGAAACACCATATATTTT,15,TRBJ1-3,.,TRBV6-6,TRBD1
CASSAWVGYYGYTF,TGTGCCAGTAGTGCCTGGGTAGGGTACTATGGCTACACCTTC,14,TRBJ1-2,.,TRBV19,.
CSPGDTQYF,TGCAGTCCCGGAGATACGCAGTATTTT,9,TRBJ2-3,.,TRBV20-1,.
CASLTPGLEETQYF,TGTGCCAGCCTCACGCCGGGACTGGAAGAGACCCAGTACTTC,14,TRBJ2-5,.,TRBV6-5,.
CAWGDRVTEAFF,TGTGCCTGGGGCGACAGGGTCACTGAAGCTTTCTTT,12,TRBJ1-1,.,TRBV30,TRBD1
CASNLLPGTALKQYF,TGTGCCAGCAATCTCCTTCCCGGGACAGCTCTGAAGCAGTACTTC,15,TRBJ2-5,.,TRBV6-1,TRBD1
CASSAHGTGNTGELFF,TGTGCCAGCAGCGCACACGGGACGGGGAACACCGGGGAGCTGTTTTTT,16,TRBJ2-2,.,TRBV9,.
CASSPGQGGEKLFF,TGTGCCAGCAGCCCTGGACAGGGGGGGGAAAAACTGTTTTTT,14,TRBJ1-4,.,TRBV5-5,TRBD1
CASSYGGYSNQPQHF,TGTGCCAGCAGTTACGGGGGCTATAGCAATCAGCCCCAGCATTTT,15,TRBJ1-5,few,TRBV6-5,.
CASSQVDENTEAFF,TGCGCCAGCAGCCAAGTCGATGAGAACACTGAAGCTTTCTTT,14,TRBJ1-1,.,TRBV4-1,.
CASSPGGRINPEAVF,TGTGCCAGCAGCCCCGGTGGCAGGATAAATCCCGAAGCCGTCTTC,15,TRBJ2-1,.,TRBV7-9,.
CASRFPGGYNEQFF,TGTGCCAGCAGGTTCCCTGGCGGATACAATGAGCAGTTCTTC,14,TRBJ2-1,once,TRBV28,.
CASSSPGEKLFF,TGTGCCAGCAGCTCTCCCGGTGAAAAACTGTTTTTT,12,TRBJ1-4,.,TRBV7-9,.
CASSENRLTTYEQYF,TGCGCCAGCAGTGAAAACAGACTCACCACCTACGAGCAGTACTTC,15,TRBJ2-7,.,TRBV10-2,.
CASSLRGPTNEKLFF,TGTGCCAGCAGTTTGAGAGGGCCAACTAATGAAAAACTGTTTTTT,15,TRBJ1-4,.,TRBV28,.
CASSKDRGNTEAFF,TGTGCCAGCAGTAAAGACAGGGGGAACACTGAAGCTTTCTTT,14,TRBJ1-1,.,TRBV28,TRBD1
CASSQTGTGLNYGYTF,TGTGCCAGCAGCCAAACCGGGACAGGGCTTAACTATGGCTACACCTTC,16,TRBJ1-2,once,TRBV14,TRBD1
CASIPPGRHSGNTIYF,TGTGCCAGCATCCCCCCGGGACGCCACTCTGGAAACACCATATATTTT,16,TRBJ1-3,.,TRBV28,.
CASSQDNRLSGANVLTF,TGCGCCAGCAGCCAAGATAACAGACTCTCTGGGGCCAACGTCCTGACTTTC,17,TRBJ2-6,.,TRBV4-3,.
CASRQHQETQYF,TGTGCCAGTAGACAGCATCAAGAGACCCAGTACTTC,12,TRBJ2-5,.,TRBV2,.
CAISEGFGINQPQHF,TGTGCCATCAGTGAGGGGTTTGGGATCAATCAGCCCCAGCATTTT,15,TRBJ1-5,.,TRBV10-3,.
CASRSQGGGSYGYTF,TGTGCCAGTAGATCTCAAGGGGGGGGCAGCTATGGCTACACCTTC,15,TRBJ1-2,.,TRBV19,.
CASSSRTGATGELFF,TGTGCCAGCAGCTCCCGGACAGGGGCCACCGGGGAGCTGTTTTTT,15,TRBJ2-2,.,TRBV9,TRBD1
CAISGGWDSTDTQYF,TGTGCCATCAGTGGAGGTTGGGACAGCACAGATACGCAGTATTTT,15,TRBJ2-3,.,TRBV10-3,.
CASSWDRTNTEAFF,TGTGCCAGCAGCTGGGACAGGACGAACACTGAAGCTTTCTTT,14,TRBJ1-1,.,TRBV5-8,TRBD1
CASRLQTEAFF,TGTGCCAGCAGACTCCAAACTGAAGCTTTCTTT,11,TRBJ1-1,.,TRBV7-9,.